The clone carrying this TCR beta chain was detected many times. As yet, its antigen is unknown. The data are from a study of T cell repertoires in cytomegalovirus infection. General study findings and limits: CMV carriers with the relevant HLA were identified by cumulative public TCR beta family frequency. HLA-C-restricted TCR beta clonotypes specific for CMV led the ex vivo response.

MiXCR was run by TCRdb on the reads, yielding one entry per CDR3 protein. The repertoire consists of around 740,000 distinct CDR3 sequences, with about a third occurring once and the leading ten covering 2.5% to 3%. Sequencing was carried out using PBMCs. The receptor was isolated from a human donor in good health (CMV status not recorded). Some clones in this sample may be carry-over from other donors' samples.

The CDR3: CSVSRDLTNYGYTF. The CDR3 DNA follows: TGCAGCGTTTCCCGGGACCTTACTAACTATGGCTACACCTTC. This sequence joins TRBV29-1 and TRBJ1-2, with D perhaps TRBD1 (5 bases). The germline V and J ends were trimmed by 5 bases and 0 bases, with 13 bases remaining between them. CDR3 length equals 14 residues. Germline CDR1 and CDR2: SQVTM and ANQGSEA.